This entry lists 30 T cell receptor beta chains sequenced from one sample in a study of long-term antiretroviral therapy in people with HIV. Running of the v3.0 immunoSEQ assay took place at survey level. Sequencing was performed with immunoSEQ multiplex PCR; in TCRdb, only in-frame clones are kept and a portion is missing. Among 35,000 to 45,000 clones listed, around 94% were seen once. The specimen was unsorted PBMCs, collected 4.1 years after starting antiretroviral therapy. The receptors were sampled from a woman aged 45-65 years with HIV.

The rearrangement uses TRBV21-1 and TRBJ1-6; the table's D gene call, TRBD1, was not cross checked with the DNA. TRBV21-1 is an annotated pseudogene. The CDR3 runs to 16 residues. The CDR3 DNA sequence: TGTGCCAGCAGCAAAGCCGACAGGTTTTATAATTCACCCCTCCACTTT. Protein sequence: CASSKADRFYNSPLHF.

The gene calls are TRBV2 and TRBJ1-2, with TRBD1 matching 9 bases. The CDR3 is 13 residues long. The ends lost 6 bases at V and 8 bases at J; junction bases unmatched: 7. Germline CDR1 reads SNHLY; CDR2 reads FYNNEI. This CDR3 reads CASRFTGGEGYTF. CDR3 in DNA: TGTGCCAGCAGGTTCACAGGGGGCGAAGGCTACACCTTC. Complete variable domain (other parts from reference TRBV2 and TRBJ1-2): EPEVTQTPSHQVTQMGQEVILRCVPISNHLYFYWYRQILGQKVEFLVSFYNNEISEKSEIFDDQFSVERPDGSNFTLKIRSTKLEDSAMYFCASRFTGGEGYTFGSGTRLTVV.

The chain is built from TRBV7-8 and TRBJ2-5, with D uncertain. Trimming stripped 4 bases from V and 7 bases from J, with 10 bases between. Germline-derived CDR1 and CDR2 are SGHVS and FQNEAQ. The CDR3 has 12 residues. CDR3 DNA sequence: TGTGCCAGCAGCTCATCCTCGGGGACCCAGTACTTC. Translated: CASSSSSGTQYF.

The J gene is TRBJ2-3, the V gene TRBV19, with D tentatively TRBD1 or TRBD2 (5 bases each). The CDR3 has 14 amino acids. Germline lookup yields CDR1 LNHDA and CDR2 SQIVND (reference sequence). V lost 5 bases, J lost 2 bases, and 11 bases lay in between. The CDR3 loop reads CASSGGRITDTQYF. The CDR3 DNA is TGTGCCAGTAGTGGGGGACGAATCACAGATACGCAGTATTTT.

V is TRBV27 and J is TRBJ1-5; no reliable D call. Per the germline V gene, CDR1 is MNHEY and CDR2 is SMNVEV (reference sequence). The V gene lost 2 bases and the J gene lost 1 base, with 3 bases spanning the gap. This CDR3 has 13 residues. CDR3 residues: CASSLHSNQPQHF. DNA of the CDR3: TGTGCCAGCAGTTTACACAGCAATCAGCCCCAGCATTTT.

The chain joins TRBV9 to TRBJ2-5; D not resolved. The germline V gene encodes CDR1 SGDLS and CDR2 YYNGEE. Trimming removed 0 bases at V and 4 bases at J, with 10 bases between. The CDR3 has 14 residues. In DNA form, the CDR3 reads TGTGCCAGCAGCGTAGAGGGCATAGGAGAGACCCAGTACTTC. Translation: CASSVEGIGETQYF.

V usage is TRBV18 and J usage is TRBJ2-5, with TRBD2 matching over 8 bases. Per germline, CDR1 KGHSH and CDR2 LQKENI. The CDR3 extends over 17 amino acids. V gave up 4 bases and J gave up 1 base; unmatched junction bases: 11. This chain's CDR3 is CASSRVIAGSSQETQYF. Here the CDR3 DNA reads TGTGCCAGCTCACGCGTTATAGCGGGGAGCTCCCAAGAGACCCAGTACTTC. The full variable domain, in which reference TRBV18 and TRBJ2-5 provide the parts outside the CDR3, is NAGVMQNPRHLVRRRGQEARLRCSPMKGHSHVYWYRQLPEEGLKFMVYLQKENIIDESGMPKERFSAEFPKEGPSILRIQQVVRGDSAAYFCASSRVIAGSSQETQYFGPGTRLLVL.

This chain's CDR3 is CASSQDLPGIGEQYF. CDR3 in DNA: TGTGCCAGCAGCCAAGATTTGCCAGGGATCGGCGAGCAGTACTTC. The chain is built from TRBV14 and TRBJ2-7, with D possibly matching TRBD1 (5 bases). In germline, CDR1 is SGHDN, CDR2 FVKESK. V lost 0 bases to trimming and J lost 6 bases, with 15 bases between them. The CDR3 sequence is 15 residues long.

The rearrangement uses TRBV6-5 and TRBJ1-1, with no clear D. V was trimmed by 8 bases and J by 3 bases, leaving 4 bases between them. CDR3 length: 10 residues. Germline loops: CDR1 MNHEY, CDR2 SVGAGI. CDR3 amino acids: CASGYTEAFF. CDR3 DNA sequence: TGTGCCAGCGGGTACACTGAAGCTTTCTTT.

The V gene is TRBV29-1, the J gene TRBJ1-3; 12 bases are shared with TRBD1. The ends lost 6 bases at V and 4 bases at J; junction bases unmatched: 10. The length of the CDR3 is 16 residues. The germline CDR1 and CDR2 sequences are SQVTM and ANQGSEA. In nucleotides, the CDR3 is TGCAGCGTGCAGGGGACAGGGGGCCTCATAGGAAACACCATATATTTT. It codes for CSVQGTGGLIGNTIYF.

This rearrangement joins TRBV4-3 to TRBJ1-2; 7 nucleotides align to TRBD1. The germline V gene has CDR1 LGHNA and CDR2 YSLEER. V shed 1 base, J shed 6 bases, and the junction held 8 bases outside the gene matches. The CDR3 has 15 residues. The CDR3 protein is CASSQVIGGENGYTF. For the CDR3, the DNA is TGCGCCAGCAGCCAAGTAATAGGGGGCGAGAATGGCTACACCTTC.

The V gene is TRBV30, the J gene TRBJ2-7, with D unclear. The CDR3 is 11 residues long. CDR1 GTSNPN and CDR2 SVGIG come from the germline V gene (reference sequence). Trimming removed 4 bases from V and 4 bases from J, with 8 bases in between. CDR3 DNA sequence: TGTGCCTGGATTAACGGTTACGAGCAGTACTTC. Protein product: CAWINGYEQYF.

The chain carries TRBV10-1 and TRBJ1-1, with D unclear. The V gene lost 3 bases and the J gene lost 3 bases, with 8 bases spanning the gap. Per the germline V gene, CDR1 is WNHNN and CDR2 is SYGVQD (reference sequence). CDR3 size: 13 residues. CDR3 nucleotide sequence: TGCGCCAGCAGTGAATACGGGTACACTGAAGCTTTCTTT. It yields the protein CASSEYGYTEAFF.

The chain recombines TRBV5-6 with TRBJ2-7; tentative D call: TRBD2 (5 bases). With 2 bases removed from V and 0 bases from J, the gap between germline ends came to 9 bases. This CDR3 is 14 amino acids long. In germline, CDR1 is SGHDT, CDR2 YYEEEE. Here the CDR3 reads CASSLPGISYEQYF. The CDR3 coding sequence is TGTGCCAGCAGCTTACCGGGAATCTCCTACGAGCAGTACTTC.

This clone was counted between two and nine times. The gene calls are TRBV7-9 and TRBJ1-4, with TRBD1 matching over 7 bases. The CDR3 totals 17 residues. The V gene end was trimmed by 2 bases and the J gene end by 3 bases; junction bases not matched to a gene: 9. Germline V gives CDR1 SEHNR, CDR2 FQNEAQ (reference sequence). In nucleotides, the CDR3 is TGTGCCAGCAGCTTAAGGCTGTGGGACAGTTCTAATGAAAAACTGTTTTTT. Amino acid sequence: CASSLRLWDSSNEKLFF.

The chain combines TRBV30 with TRBJ1-6; D remains unclear. The CDR3 covers 13 residues. Trimming shortened V by 1 base and J by 10 bases, and 11 bases separated the two germline ends. CDR1 and CDR2 (germline): GTSNPN, SVGIG (reference sequence). The CDR3 DNA is TGTGCCTGGAGTGGGGGAGACGGATCACCCCTCCACTTT. This codes for CAWSGGDGSPLHF. The variable domain in full, completed from reference TRBV30 and TRBJ1-6, reads SQTIHQWPATLVQPVGSPLSLECTVEGTSNPNLYWYRQAAGRGLQLLFYSVGIGQISSEVPQNLSASRPQDRQFILSSKKLLLSDSGFYLCAWSGGDGSPLHFGNGTRLTVT.

The chain is built from TRBV5-1 and TRBJ2-3, with 7 bases that match TRBD2. The junction had 11 bases not matched to a gene; V was cut back by 4 bases and J by 0 bases. The length of the CDR3 is 17 residues. The germline CDR1 and CDR2 sequences are SGHRS and YFSETQ. CDR3 sequence reads: CASSDSPSGSSTDTQYF. In DNA, the CDR3 is TGCGCCAGCAGCGACTCTCCTAGCGGTTCTAGCACAGATACGCAGTATTTT.

The chain's CDR3 is CASSLEGRGQNYGYTF. In DNA form, the CDR3 reads TGCGCCAGCAGCTTGGAAGGGCGGGGGCAGAACTATGGCTACACCTTC. The chain recombines TRBV5-1 with TRBJ1-2; tentatively, D is TRBD1 (6 bases). Germline values: CDR1 SGHRS, CDR2 YFSETQ. The CDR3 extends over 16 amino acids. V was pared by 0 bases and J by 2 bases, with 14 bases between.

V usage is TRBV29-1 and J usage is TRBJ1-4; 7 nucleotides agree with TRBD1. V dropped 3 bases and J dropped 7; count of bases not matched to a gene: 8. CDR1 and CDR2 from the germline V gene are SQVTM and ANQGSEA. The CDR3 contains 14 residues. The CDR3 DNA is TGCAGCGTTGACCCGACAGGGAGAAGTGAAAAACTGTTTTTT. This encodes CSVDPTGRSEKLFF. Full variable domain (missing parts from reference TRBV29-1 and TRBJ1-4): SAVISQKPSRDICQRGTSLTIQCQVDSQVTMMFWYRQQPGQSLTLIATANQGSEATYESGFVIDKFPISRPNLTFSTLTVSNMSPEDSSIYLCSVDPTGRSEKLFFGSGTQLSVL.

This clone appeared once. The V and J genes are TRBV7-2 and TRBJ1-1; D is uncertain. This CDR3 spans 12 amino acids. V gave up 2 bases and J gave up 4 bases, with 5 bases separating them. Germline CDR1 SGHTA, CDR2 FQGNSA. The CDR3 protein is CASSLQSTEAFF. CDR3 in DNA: TGTGCCAGCAGCTTACAAAGCACTGAAGCTTTCTTT.

V usage is TRBV7-6 and J usage is TRBJ2-1; 7 nucleotides match TRBD1. The CDR3 spans 16 residues. The V gene end was trimmed by 4 bases and the J gene end by 0 bases; junction bases not matched to a gene: 6. Germline assignment: CDR1 SGHVS and CDR2 FNYEAQ. CDR3 coding DNA: TGTGCCAGCAGCTCTCCCGGGACAGACTCCTACAATGAGCAGTTCTTC. It yields the protein CASSSPGTDSYNEQFF.

V is TRBV12-5 and J is TRBJ1-5; 7 bases line up with TRBD1. Germline V gene lookup returns CDR1 LGHNT and CDR2 FRNRAP. J lost 0 bases, V lost 1 base, and 0 bases had no gene match. The CDR3 has 15 residues. The CDR3, as DNA: TGTGCTAGTGGTTTGGGGGACAGTAGCAATCAGCCCCAGCATTTT. It is translated as CASGLGDSSNQPQHF.

The count of this clone is one. The chain carries TRBV5-4 and TRBJ2-7, with 7 bases identical to TRBD2. Trimming removed 2 bases from V and 3 bases from J; junction bases left unmatched: 2. The CDR3 totals 13 residues. Per germline, CDR1 SGHNT and CDR2 YYREEE (reference sequence). The CDR3: CASSFGRGYEQYF. Written as DNA, the CDR3 is TGTGCCAGCAGCTTTGGGAGGGGCTACGAGCAGTACTTC. The full variable domain, with the rest looked up from reference TRBV5-4 and TRBJ2-7, is ETGVTQSPTHLIKTRGQQVTLRCSSQSGHNTVSWYQQALGQGPQFIFQYYREEENGRGNFPPRFSGLQFPNYSSELNVNALELDDSALYLCASSFGRGYEQYFGPGTRLTVT.

The gene calls are TRBV9 and TRBJ1-5, with D perhaps TRBD1 (5 bases). The CDR3 consists of 13 residues. V was cut by 3 bases and J by 5 bases, with 9 bases left in between. In germline, CDR1 is SGDLS, CDR2 YYNGEE. The CDR3 DNA is TGTGCCAGCAGCGGCCAGGGCGATCAGCCCCAGCATTTT. This codes for CASSGQGDQPQHF. Full variable domain (remainder filled in from reference TRBV9 and TRBJ1-5): DSGVTQTPKHLITATGQRVTLRCSPRSGDLSVYWYQQSLDQGLQFLIQYYNGEERAKGNILERFSAQQFPDLHSELNLSSLELGDSALYFCASSGQGDQPQHFGDGTRLSIL.

CDR3 nucleotide sequence: TGTGCCAGCAGCTTATTCGTCCTAGACAGGTGGGCCGGGGAGCTGTTTTTT. Its protein is CASSLFVLDRWAGELFF. The chain employs TRBV7-2 and TRBJ2-2, with D tentatively TRBD1 (6 bases). Germline V gives CDR1 SGHTA, CDR2 FQGNSA. This CDR3 is 17 amino acids long. The germline V and J ends were trimmed by 2 bases and 6 bases, with 19 bases remaining between them. The complete variable domain, with remaining parts taken from reference TRBV7-2 and TRBJ2-2, reads GAGVSQSPSNKVTEKGKDVELRCDPISGHTALYWYRQSLGQGLEFLIYFQGNSAPDKSGLPSDRFSAERTGGSVSTLTIQRTQQEDSAVYLCASSLFVLDRWAGELFFGEGSRLTVL.

The CDR3 DNA is TGTGCCAGCACCACAGACAGGACTGTCAATTCACCCCTCCACTTT. It encodes CASTTDRTVNSPLHF. The V call is TRBV6-5, the J call TRBJ1-6; a weak D match, TRBD1 (6 bases). Trimming removed 7 bases at V and 7 bases at J, with 17 bases between. Germline CDR1 MNHEY, CDR2 SVGAGI. The CDR3 has 15 residues.

This chain connects TRBV23-1 to TRBJ2-3; perhaps TRBD1 as D (6 bases). TRBV23-1 is recorded as an ORF, its role being uncertain. Trimming took 6 bases from V and 0 from J, leaving 13 bases between them. The CDR3 loop spans 15 amino acids. CDR3 sequence: CASSLGQKSTDTQYF. The CDR3 nucleotides are TGCGCCAGCAGCCTGGGACAAAAGAGCACAGATACGCAGTATTTT.

CDR3 loop: CASSLLGKKGYTF. The CDR3 nucleotides read TGTGCCAGCAGCTTATTGGGGAAGAAAGGCTACACCTTC. The chain employs TRBV7-3 and TRBJ1-2; D is unclear. Trimming cost V 2 bases and J 8 bases, with 12 bases left between them. Germline assignment: CDR1 SGHTA and CDR2 FQGTGA. This CDR3 is 13 amino acids long.

This clone was seen a few times. The CDR3 nucleotides read TGTGCCAGCAGCTTAGCGGGACTAGCTAACGGGGATACGCAGTATTTT. Amino acids: CASSLAGLANGDTQYF. The chain joins TRBV7-2 to TRBJ2-3; 9 nucleotides match TRBD2. The CDR3 has 16 residues. The V segment lost 0 bases and the J segment 6 bases; nucleotides outside the gene matches: 7. CDR1 and CDR2 (germline): SGHTA, FQGNSA.

The J gene is TRBJ2-1, the V gene TRBV10-2; 9 positions agree with TRBD2. The trim removed 3 bases at V and 7 bases at J, leaving 10 bases unmatched. This CDR3 contains 16 residues. CDR1 is WSHSY, CDR2 SAAADI, per germline. The CDR3 DNA follows: TGCGCCAGCAGTGACCTCTTAGGCGGGGGGGGGAATGAGCAGTTCTTC. Amino acids: CASSDLLGGGGNEQFF.